One sample yielded the 30 T cell receptor beta chains listed below, sequenced in a study of blood T cell repertoires in COVID-19. Using immunoSEQ multiplex PCR, the repertoire was profiled, and TCRdb retains in-frame clones only, with some absent. This table holds 350,000 to 500,000 clones, 85% to 90% found once. The sequencing input was peripheral blood. The receptors come from a young man with COVID-19, enrolled during active disease.

For the CDR3, the DNA is TGTGCCGAGACTAGCGGGAGTCTCCCAGGGGAGCTGTTTTTT. It specifies CAETSGSLPGELFF. This chain connects TRBV7-9 to TRBJ2-2, with TRBD2 matching over 12 bases. Germline lookup yields CDR1 SEHNR and CDR2 FQNEAQ (reference sequence). This CDR3 has 14 residues. V lost 11 bases to trimming and J lost 8 bases; unmatched junction nucleotides: 9.

V and J are TRBV5-1 and TRBJ1-2, with TRBD1 identical over 10 bases. The ends lost 0 bases at V and 2 bases at J; junction bases unmatched: 4. Germline CDR1 SGHRS, CDR2 YFSETQ. This CDR3 is 16 amino acids long. The CDR3 spells CASSLGDRGANYGYTF. In DNA, the CDR3 is TGCGCCAGCAGCTTGGGGGACAGGGGAGCGAACTATGGCTACACCTTC.

This chain joins TRBV19 and TRBJ2-7; 8 nucleotides align to TRBD1. This CDR3 comprises 13 residues. CDR1 is LNHDA and CDR2 is SQIVND in the germline V gene (reference sequence). The junction had 4 bases not matched to a gene; V was cut back by 4 bases and J by 5 bases. The CDR3 DNA sequence: TGTGCCAGTAGTAGCTGGGGACAGGACGAGCAGTACTTC. Encoded protein: CASSSWGQDEQYF.

The rearrangement uses TRBV19 and TRBJ2-7; weak D call: TRBD1 (6 bases). V was trimmed by 4 bases and J by 5 bases, leaving 15 bases between them. Germline V CDR1 and CDR2: LNHDA, SQIVND (reference sequence). CDR3 size: 14 residues. This chain's CDR3 is CASSSNRDWNEQYF. As DNA, the CDR3 is TGTGCCAGTAGTAGCAACAGGGATTGGAACGAGCAGTACTTC.

This clone was observed a single time. The chain couples TRBV9 to TRBJ2-3, with 14 positions matching TRBD2. J was trimmed by 5 bases and V by 6 bases; bases with no gene match: 8. This CDR3 is built from 16 residues. CDR1 is SGDLS and CDR2 is YYNGEE in the germline V gene. Here the CDR3 reads CASTSGTSGSQDTQYF. CDR3 sequence (DNA): TGTGCCAGCACGTCCGGGACTAGCGGGAGTCAAGATACGCAGTATTTT. The variable domain in full, with the rest retrieved from reference TRBV9 and TRBJ2-3, is DSGVTQTPKHLITATGQRVTLRCSPRSGDLSVYWYQQSLDQGLQFLIQYYNGEERAKGNILERFSAQQFPDLHSELNLSSLELGDSALYFCASTSGTSGSQDTQYFGPGTRLTVL.

The chain combines TRBV7-8 with TRBJ1-1, with TRBD1 identical over 7 bases. Germline loops: CDR1 SGHVS, CDR2 FQNEAQ. The length of the CDR3 is 13 residues. J lost 4 bases, V lost 4 bases, and 3 bases had no gene match. CDR3 coding DNA: TGTGCCAGCAGCTCGACAGGGAGCACTGAAGCTTTCTTT. Translation: CASSSTGSTEAFF.

The V call is TRBV7-9, the J call TRBJ1-3; 9 bases match TRBD1. The J segment lost 4 bases and the V segment lost 4 bases, leaving 14 bases of the junction unmatched. Germline loops: CDR1 SEHNR, CDR2 FQNEAQ (reference sequence). The CDR3 extends over 18 amino acids. CDR3: CASSSYLKQGARGNTIYF. The CDR3 DNA is TGTGCCAGCAGCTCCTACCTCAAACAGGGGGCGCGCGGAAACACCATATATTTT.

The V call is TRBV19, the J call TRBJ2-7; D might be TRBD1 (6 bases). The CDR3 runs 14 residues. V was trimmed by 5 bases and J by 2 bases, leaving 13 bases between them. The germline V gene has CDR1 LNHDA and CDR2 SQIVND (reference sequence). The CDR3 loop reads CASSWSAGAYEQYF. In nucleotides, the CDR3 is TGTGCCAGTAGTTGGTCGGCAGGGGCCTACGAGCAGTACTTC.

This clone was detected once. This rearrangement joins TRBV3-1 (or the pseudogene TRBV3-2) to TRBJ1-2; 11 bases match TRBD1. The CDR3 has 17 residues. CDR1 and CDR2 (germline): LGHDT, YNNKEL (reference sequence). V was clipped by 0 bases and J by 8 bases; unmatched bases: 11. The chain's CDR3 is CASSQEGLGQGGRGYTF. The CDR3 bases are TGTGCCAGCAGCCAAGAGGGCTTGGGACAGGGGGGAAGGGGCTACACCTTC.

Note on this clone: The sample has other DNA sequences that encode this CDR3 too. The genes are TRBV2 and TRBJ2-7, with D tentatively TRBD1 (6 bases). This CDR3 is built from 14 residues. Germline values: CDR1 SNHLY, CDR2 FYNNEI. Trimming pared 8 bases from V and 0 bases from J, leaving 14 bases between. As DNA, the CDR3 is TGTGCCAGCTTATGGACAGCGTCCTCCTACGAGCAGTACTTC. This gives the protein CASLWTASSYEQYF.

The chain joins TRBV11-3 to TRBJ2-1, with D maybe TRBD2 (5 bases). Germline loops: CDR1 SGHNT, CDR2 YENEEA. The V gene lost 5 bases and the J gene lost 6 bases, with 20 bases spanning the gap. The CDR3 covers 16 residues. DNA for the CDR3: TGTGCCAGCAGCCCCCGGGGTCTGAGGGTCAGCAATGAGCAGTTCTTC. The encoded protein is CASSPRGLRVSNEQFF.

This clone appeared a single time. V gene TRBV19 combines with J gene TRBJ2-2, with 8 nucleotides matching TRBD1. With 4 bases clipped from V and 7 bases from J, the junction kept 11 bases outside the gene matches. Germline V CDR1 and CDR2: LNHDA, SQIVND (reference sequence). This CDR3 is 16 amino acids long. CDR3 sequence: CASSKDTGGTGGELFF. The CDR3 coding sequence is TGTGCCAGTAGTAAGGATACAGGGGGGACGGGCGGGGAGCTGTTTTTT.

The chain has TRBV27 and TRBJ1-1; 11 nucleotides align to TRBD1. V lost 1 base, J lost 0 bases, and 7 bases stayed unmatched. CDR1 MNHEY and CDR2 SMNVEV come from the germline V gene (reference sequence). The CDR3 is 18 residues long. CDR3 DNA sequence: TGTGCCAGCAGTTTATTAGGGACAGGGGGGGGTATGAACACTGAAGCTTTCTTT. Its translation: CASSLLGTGGGMNTEAFF.

The DNA for the CDR3 is TGTGCCACCAGCAGAGGCGGCAGCGGAAACACCATATATTTT. Its translation: CATSRGGSGNTIYF. The rearrangement links TRBV15 to TRBJ1-3; D gene uncertain. Trimming shortened V by 1 base and J by 4 bases, and 8 bases separated the two germline ends. This CDR3 region has 14 residues. CDR1 and CDR2 (germline): LNHNV, YYDKDF (reference sequence).

The V gene is TRBV6-4, the J gene TRBJ1-5; D may be TRBD1 (6 bases). V lost 2 bases and J 6 bases, leaving 11 bases between the germline ends. CDR1 and CDR2 from the germline V gene are MRHNA and SNTAGT. The CDR3 is 14 residues long. Written as DNA, the CDR3 is TGTGCCAGCAGTGACGGGGAGGGGGGTCAGCCCCAGCATTTT. This translates into CASSDGEGGQPQHF.

The genes are TRBV5-1 and TRBJ1-4; TRBD1 might be the D (6 bases). Trimming pared 4 bases from V and 5 bases from J, leaving 15 bases between. This CDR3 contains 15 residues. Germline V gene lookup returns CDR1 SGHRS and CDR2 YFSETQ. CDR3 loop: CASSRWGGPNEKLFF. For the CDR3, the DNA is TGCGCCAGCAGCAGGTGGGGGGGCCCAAATGAAAAACTGTTTTTT.

CDR3 residues: CASRPRGETQYF. CDR3 DNA: TGTGCCAGCAGACCCCGGGGGGAGACCCAGTACTTC. This sequence joins TRBV2 and TRBJ2-5; perhaps TRBD2 as D (6 bases). Germline V CDR1 and CDR2: SNHLY, FYNNEI. V was clipped by 6 bases and J by 5 bases, with 10 bases between them. The CDR3 spans 12 residues. Together with reference TRBV2 and TRBJ2-5, the CDR3 gives the full variable domain: EPEVTQTPSHQVTQMGQEVILRCVPISNHLYFYWYRQILGQKVEFLVSFYNNEISEKSEIFDDQFSVERPDGSNFTLKIRSTKLEDSAMYFCASRPRGETQYFGPGTRLLVL.

The CDR3 nucleotides are TGCAGCGCCTCCCTAGCGGGGGAATACACAGATACGCAGTATTTT. It is translated as CSASLAGEYTDTQYF. This chain connects TRBV29-1 to TRBJ2-3; TRBD2 matches 10 bases. The CDR3 length is 15 residues. V was clipped by 7 bases and J by 2 bases; unmatched bases: 9. Germline V gene data show CDR1 as SQVTM and CDR2 as ANQGSEA.

This chain links TRBV28 with TRBJ2-3; unclear D gene. Between the trimmed V and J ends, which lost 3 bases and 2 bases, there was a span of 6 bases. In germline, CDR1 is MDHEN, CDR2 SYDVKM. The CDR3 is 13 amino acids. The CDR3 DNA reads TGTGCCAGCAGTTTGCGCATCACAGATACGCAGTATTTT. Translation: CASSLRITDTQYF. Using reference TRBV28 and TRBJ2-3 for the parts outside the CDR3, the full variable domain is DVKVTQSSRYLVKRTGEKVFLECVQDMDHENMFWYRQDPGLGLRLIYFSYDVKMKEKGDIPEGYSVSREKKERFSLILESASTNQTSMYLCASSLRITDTQYFGPGTRLTVL.

This clone was counted a few times. The chain combines TRBV7-9 with TRBJ1-1, with a tentative D call TRBD1 (6 bases). V was shortened by 5 bases and J by 5 bases, with 12 bases between the two germline ends. Looked up from germline, CDR1 is SEHNR and CDR2 is FQNEAQ (reference sequence). CDR3 length equals 13 residues. DNA of the CDR3: TGTGCCAGCAGCCCAGGGGCTTGGACTGAAGCTTTCTTT. This codes for CASSPGAWTEAFF. The whole variable domain, remainder taken from reference TRBV7-9 and TRBJ1-1, is DTGVSQNPRHKITKRGQNVTFRCDPISEHNRLYWYRQTLGQGPEFLTYFQNEAQLEKSRLLSDRFSAERPKGSFSTLEIQRTEQGDSAMYLCASSPGAWTEAFFGQGTRLTVV.

Comment on this clone: It may be a read error: a sequence one base away is much more abundant. The chain joins TRBV25-1 to TRBJ1-2, with D perhaps TRBD1 (6 bases). The CDR3 has 12 residues. The V end lost 3 bases, the J end lost 4 bases, and 6 bases lay between the germline ends. Germline V gene sequence: CDR1 MGHDK, CDR2 SYGVNS. The CDR3 region is CASSDRGYGYTF. The CDR3 nucleotides read TGTGCCAGCAGTGACAGGGGCTATGGCTACACCTTC.

The chain uses TRBV11-2 and TRBJ2-7, with TRBD2 matching 8 bases. This CDR3 is built from 17 residues. J lost 0 bases, V lost 5 bases, and 12 bases had no gene match. CDR1 SGHAT and CDR2 FQNNGV come from the germline V gene. CDR3 bases: TGTGCCAGCAGCCCCCTAGGTACTAGCGGAATCTCCTACGAGCAGTACTTC. Protein: CASSPLGTSGISYEQYF.

The chain recombines TRBV7-9 with TRBJ2-1; 13 nucleotides agree with TRBD2. There are 16 residues in the CDR3. Per germline, CDR1 SEHNR and CDR2 FQNEAQ (reference sequence). Losses at the gene ends were 5 bases for V and 8 bases for J; bases not matched to a gene: 9. The CDR3 nucleotides read TGTGCCAGCAGCACCGAACTAGCGGGGGGGCCTGATGAGCAGTTCTTC. Protein product: CASSTELAGGPDEQFF.

The rearrangement uses TRBV7-2 and TRBJ2-1; 10 nucleotides agree with TRBD2. The junction had 5 bases not matched to a gene; V was cut back by 6 bases and J by 3 bases. The CDR3 has 15 amino acids. CDR1 SGHTA and CDR2 FQGNSA come from the germline V gene. The CDR3 region has the DNA TGTGCCAGCAGTCCTAGCGGGGGATTCTACAATGAGCAGTTCTTC. It specifies CASSPSGGFYNEQFF.

V usage is TRBV6-5 and J usage is TRBJ2-7; D is perhaps TRBD2 (6 bases). The CDR3 spans 16 residues. The germline V and J ends were trimmed by 0 bases and 2 bases, with 14 bases remaining between them. The germline V gene encodes CDR1 MNHEY and CDR2 SVGAGI. DNA for the CDR3: TGTGCCAGCAGTTACTCGAGGACGGGGGAGACCTACGAGCAGTACTTC. Translating it yields CASSYSRTGETYEQYF.

This clone showed up just once. The V call is TRBV5-1, the J call TRBJ2-7; D may be TRBD2 (6 bases). Trimming shortened V by 0 bases and J by 0 bases, and 10 bases separated the two germline ends. The germline gives CDR1 SGHRS, CDR2 YFSETQ. The CDR3 is made up of 15 amino acids. This CDR3 is CASSLAGDSSYEQYF. As DNA, the CDR3 is TGCGCCAGCAGCTTGGCGGGGGACTCCTCCTACGAGCAGTACTTC.

With regard to this clone: At one end, the junction sequence differs from germline, possibly due to a read error. The V and J genes are TRBV9 and TRBJ2-7; 11 bases match TRBD2. Germline-derived CDR1 and CDR2 are SGDLS and YYNGEE. This CDR3 region has 14 residues. In DNA, the CDR3 is TGTGCCAGCAGCGAAGGACTAGCGGGTGATAAGCTCCACTTC. Protein sequence: CASSEGLAGDKLHF.

V is TRBV5-1 and J is TRBJ2-7, with TRBD2 as a possible D gene (6 bases). Trimming left V 2 bases short and J 5 bases short, with 20 bases between. From germline, CDR1 is SGHRS and CDR2 YFSETQ. The CDR3 extends over 16 amino acids. The CDR3 nucleotides are TGCGCCAGCAGCTTAACAGCGATAACCACGGGAGACGAGCAGTACTTC. Translating it yields CASSLTAITTGDEQYF.

A word on this clone: The same CDR3 is also encoded by other DNA sequences in this sample. The chain carries TRBV7-9 and TRBJ2-5, with a weak D call TRBD1 (5 bases). The V and J ends lost 4 bases and 4 bases respectively, with 10 bases between them. CDR1 is SEHNR, CDR2 FQNEAQ, per germline (reference sequence). The CDR3 totals 13 residues. The CDR3 reads CASSSSGAETQYF. The DNA for the CDR3 is TGTGCCAGCAGCTCCAGTGGGGCAGAGACCCAGTACTTC.

This clone was seen a handful of times. The CDR3 nucleotides are TGTGCCAGCAGCTTACAGAACACTGAAGCTTTCTTT. This translates into CASSLQNTEAFF. This chain connects TRBV11-2 to TRBJ1-1; D is uncertain. CDR3 length: 12 amino acids. Germline V gene data show CDR1 as SGHAT and CDR2 as FQNNGV. Trimming pared 2 bases from V and 1 base from J, leaving 2 bases between.